This TCR beta chain was found in a study of PD-1 blockade in classical Hodgkin lymphoma (dated by TCRdb to the early 2020s). For the wider study: Nivolumab dosing was 3 mg/kg intravenously every 2 weeks, continuing until either disease progression or unacceptable toxicity. To define a peripheral blood immune signature of response to PD-1 blockade in classical Hodgkin lymphoma, the study combined TCR beta sequencing with CyTOF.

Concerning this clone: Its cognate antigen has yet to be identified. No base qualities exist here, and no much larger clone lies one base off it.

The germline V gene (reference sequence) gives CDR1 as MNHNY and CDR2 as SVGAGI. The CDR3, cysteine through phenylalanine, is 14 amino acids long. Of all the DNA, just the CDR3 is kept, 42 bases in frame from base 1. V lost 0 bases and J lost 4 bases; the stretch between them is 9 bases long. On the study overall, not on this receptor specifically: The study was limited to a single clinical trial cohort, and causes of repertoire differences, possibly disease activity or prior therapy, remained undefined. Trial patients achieving complete response had baseline diversity similar to newly diagnosed patients, whereas partial responders and progressors had significantly lower diversity. A significant rise by C4D1 was seen in CD4+ but not CD8+ TCR diversity (p=0.0027 vs p=0.16), with the rise being most apparent in complete responders (p=0.02). Diversity was lower in patients who began nivolumab less than 1 year after ASCT, so these patients were left out of later analyses to avoid confounding by immune reconstitution. Baseline TCR diversity was reported as lower in newly diagnosed patients than in healthy donors, and lower still in relapsed/refractory patients.

What this sample's time point label stands for: cycle 4 day 1 (C4D1), after 6 weeks of nivolumab. Every trial patient had relapsed following autologous stem cell transplantation, and prior brentuximab vedotin exposure was what differed among cohorts A, B and C. The trial cohort was composed of about 58 patients with relapsed/refractory classical Hodgkin lymphoma, for whom complete response, partial response or progressive disease was recorded as best overall response. Trial patients were treated with single-agent nivolumab in the multi-cohort phase II CheckMate 205 trial. Best overall response was determined by an independent review committee according to the 2007 International Working Group response criteria. PBMCs from the trial were collected at three points: immediately before nivolumab initiation (C1D1), and during therapy at cycle 2 day 1 and cycle 4 day 1. Peripheral blood was collected in 8 mL Vacutainer Cell Preparation Tubes, from which PBMCs were isolated by centrifugation and then cryopreserved.

The Qiagen DNeasy kit was used to extract genomic DNA both from unsorted PBMCs and from the negatively selected CD4+ and CD8+ fractions. TCR beta CDR3 regions were amplified by immunoSEQ multiplex PCR using primers annealing to V and J segments. A synthetic immune receptor repertoire was used to minimize amplification bias, and any remaining bias was removed computationally after sequencing. In the source study's methods: Custom Python scripts were used to quantify repertoire diversity as the Shannon entropy index. The unsorted, CD4+ and CD8+ repertoires were each analyzed separately, with the exception of combined analyses, where CD4+ and CD8+ sequences were merged in silico. A clone counted as expanded when the clone's frequency after treatment rose at least 2-fold relative to C1D1, and clones undetected at baseline were given a pseudocount of 0.5. Clones with 0 or 1 copy at C1D1 were defined as singleton clones, while clones with 2 or more copies were defined as non-singleton clones. By matching protein sequences in sorted samples from the same patient, clones expanded in unsorted samples were annotated as CD4+, CD8+ or unknown. Diversity changes from C1D1 to C4D1 were tested in paired samples using Wilcoxon tests. TCRdb took this table from immuneACCESS and kept in-frame rearrangements with V and J called. Such tables lack part of the clones; where checked against another copy, unresolved V genes explain under half of the gap, and the rest is unexplained. The DNA gave D and trimming, while V, J and clone size come from that table. Present in this sample are roughly 96,000 clones, under 95% of which were seen just once. The top ten clonotypes cover 2% of the sample.

This sequence originates from a human donor with classical Hodgkin lymphoma. Sequenced material: peripheral blood mononuclear cells (PBMCs), taken before the fourth cycle of nivolumab. Rearrangement joined TRBV6-6 to TRBJ1-2, with the D gene uncertain. CDR3 region: CASSYSASFYGYTF. The bases read TGTGCCAGCAGTTACTCGGCCAGTTTCTATGGCTACACCTTC.